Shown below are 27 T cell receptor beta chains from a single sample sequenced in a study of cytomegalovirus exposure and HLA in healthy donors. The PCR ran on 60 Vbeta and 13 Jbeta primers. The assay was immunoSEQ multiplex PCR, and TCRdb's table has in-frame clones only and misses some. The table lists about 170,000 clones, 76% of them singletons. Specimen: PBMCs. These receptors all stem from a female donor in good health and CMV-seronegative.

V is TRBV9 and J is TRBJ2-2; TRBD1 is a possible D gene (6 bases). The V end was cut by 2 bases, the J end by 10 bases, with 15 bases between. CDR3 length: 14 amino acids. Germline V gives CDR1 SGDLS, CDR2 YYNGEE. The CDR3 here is CASSVRGSNPELFF. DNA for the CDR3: TGTGCCAGCAGCGTGAGGGGGAGTAACCCGGAGCTGTTTTTT. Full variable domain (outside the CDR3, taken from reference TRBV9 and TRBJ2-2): DSGVTQTPKHLITATGQRVTLRCSPRSGDLSVYWYQQSLDQGLQFLIQYYNGEERAKGNILERFSAQQFPDLHSELNLSSLELGDSALYFCASSVRGSNPELFFGEGSRLTVL.

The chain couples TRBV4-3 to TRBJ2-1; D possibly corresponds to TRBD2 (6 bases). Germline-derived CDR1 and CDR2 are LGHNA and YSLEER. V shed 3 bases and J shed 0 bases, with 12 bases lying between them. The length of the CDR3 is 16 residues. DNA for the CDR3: TGCGCCAGCAGCCAGTCAGCCGGGAGCTCCTACAATGAGCAGTTCTTC. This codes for CASSQSAGSSYNEQFF.

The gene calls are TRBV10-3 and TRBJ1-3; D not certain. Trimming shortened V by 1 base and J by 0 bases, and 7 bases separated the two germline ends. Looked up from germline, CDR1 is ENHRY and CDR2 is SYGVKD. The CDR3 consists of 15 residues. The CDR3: CAISELAASGNTIYF. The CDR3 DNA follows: TGTGCCATCAGTGAGTTAGCAGCCTCTGGAAACACCATATATTTT.

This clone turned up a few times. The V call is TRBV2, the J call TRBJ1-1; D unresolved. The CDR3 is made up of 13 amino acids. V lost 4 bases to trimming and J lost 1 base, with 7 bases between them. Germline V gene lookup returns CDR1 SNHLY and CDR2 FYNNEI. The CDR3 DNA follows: TGTGCCAGCAGTGTGGCAGAGAACACTGAAGCTTTCTTT. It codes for CASSVAENTEAFF. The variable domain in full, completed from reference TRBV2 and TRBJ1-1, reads EPEVTQTPSHQVTQMGQEVILRCVPISNHLYFYWYRQILGQKVEFLVSFYNNEISEKSEIFDDQFSVERPDGSNFTLKIRSTKLEDSAMYFCASSVAENTEAFFGQGTRLTVV.

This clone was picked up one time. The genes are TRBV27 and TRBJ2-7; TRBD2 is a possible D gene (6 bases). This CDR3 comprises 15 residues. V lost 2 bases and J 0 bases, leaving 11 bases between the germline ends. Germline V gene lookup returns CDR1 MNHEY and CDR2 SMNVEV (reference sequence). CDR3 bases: TGTGCCAGCAGTTTACGGCGGGGTGGCTCCTACGAGCAGTACTTC. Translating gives CASSLRRGGSYEQYF.

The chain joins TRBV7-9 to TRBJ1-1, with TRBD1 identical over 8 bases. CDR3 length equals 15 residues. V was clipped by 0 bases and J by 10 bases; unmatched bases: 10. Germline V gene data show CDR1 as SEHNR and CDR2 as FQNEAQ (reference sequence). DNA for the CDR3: TGTGCCAGCAGCTTAGCTGTTAACAGGGGGTTAGGAGCTTTCTTT. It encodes CASSLAVNRGLGAFF.

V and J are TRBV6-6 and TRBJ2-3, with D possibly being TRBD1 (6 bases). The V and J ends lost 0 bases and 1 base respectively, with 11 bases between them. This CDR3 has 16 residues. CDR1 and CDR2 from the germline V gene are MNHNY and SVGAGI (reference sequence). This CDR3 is CASSYSRGIGTDTQYF. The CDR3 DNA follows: TGTGCCAGCAGTTACTCGAGGGGGATCGGCACAGATACGCAGTATTTT.

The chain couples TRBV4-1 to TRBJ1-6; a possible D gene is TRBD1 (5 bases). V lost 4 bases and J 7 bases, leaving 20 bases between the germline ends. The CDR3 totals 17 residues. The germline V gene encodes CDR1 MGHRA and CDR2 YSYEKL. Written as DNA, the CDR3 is TGCGCCAGCAGCCGCCCCGGATCACAGGAACGGAATTCACCCCTCCACTTT. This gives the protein CASSRPGSQERNSPLHF.

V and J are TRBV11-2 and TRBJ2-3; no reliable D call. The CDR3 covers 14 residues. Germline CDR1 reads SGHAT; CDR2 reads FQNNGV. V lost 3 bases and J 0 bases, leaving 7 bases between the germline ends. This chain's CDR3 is CASSFRLSTDTQYF. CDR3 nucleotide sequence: TGTGCCAGCAGCTTCCGGTTGAGCACAGATACGCAGTATTTT.

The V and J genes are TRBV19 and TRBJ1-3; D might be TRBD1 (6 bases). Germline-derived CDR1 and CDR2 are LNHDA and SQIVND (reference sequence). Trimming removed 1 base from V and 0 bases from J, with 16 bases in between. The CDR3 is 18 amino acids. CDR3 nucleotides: TGTGCCAGTAGTATAGGGGGGACACGTATCCCCTCTGGAAACACCATATATTTT. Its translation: CASSIGGTRIPSGNTIYF.

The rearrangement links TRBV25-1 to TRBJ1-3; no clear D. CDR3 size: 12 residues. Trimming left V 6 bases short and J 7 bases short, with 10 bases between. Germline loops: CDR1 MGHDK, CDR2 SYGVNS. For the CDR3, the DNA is TGTGCCAGCAGACCACGCAGGAACACCATATATTTT. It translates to CASRPRRNTIYF.

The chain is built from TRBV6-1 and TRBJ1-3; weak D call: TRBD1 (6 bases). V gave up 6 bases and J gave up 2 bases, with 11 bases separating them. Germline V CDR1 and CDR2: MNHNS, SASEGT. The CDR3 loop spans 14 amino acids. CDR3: CASSGDTAGNTIYF. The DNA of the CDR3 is TGTGCCAGCAGCGGGGACACGGCTGGAAACACCATATATTTT.

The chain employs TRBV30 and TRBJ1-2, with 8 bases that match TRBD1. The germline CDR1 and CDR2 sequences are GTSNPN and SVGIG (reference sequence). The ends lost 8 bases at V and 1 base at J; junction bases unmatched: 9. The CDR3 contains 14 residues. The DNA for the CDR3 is TGTGCCCGAGGGGCAGGGGGCGTTAACTATGGCTACACCTTC. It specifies CARGAGGVNYGYTF.

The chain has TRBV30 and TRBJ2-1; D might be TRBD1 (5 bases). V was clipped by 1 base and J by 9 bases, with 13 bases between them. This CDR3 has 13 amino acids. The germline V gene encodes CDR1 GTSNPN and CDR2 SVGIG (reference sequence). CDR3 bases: TGTGCCTGGAGTGGGGCAGGGTGGAGTGAGCAGTTCTTC. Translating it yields CAWSGAGWSEQFF.

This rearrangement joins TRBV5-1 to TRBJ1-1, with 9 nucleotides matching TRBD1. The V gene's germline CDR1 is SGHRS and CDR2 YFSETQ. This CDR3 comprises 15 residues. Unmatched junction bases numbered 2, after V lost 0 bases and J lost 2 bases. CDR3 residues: CASSLAGQGNTEAFF. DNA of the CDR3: TGCGCCAGCAGCTTGGCGGGACAGGGTAACACTGAAGCTTTCTTT.

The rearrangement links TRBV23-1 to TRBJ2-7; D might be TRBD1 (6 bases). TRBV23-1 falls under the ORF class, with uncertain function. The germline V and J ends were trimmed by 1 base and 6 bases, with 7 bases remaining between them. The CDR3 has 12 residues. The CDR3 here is CASSQLGAEQYF. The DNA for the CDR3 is TGCGCCAGCAGTCAATTGGGGGCCGAGCAGTACTTC.

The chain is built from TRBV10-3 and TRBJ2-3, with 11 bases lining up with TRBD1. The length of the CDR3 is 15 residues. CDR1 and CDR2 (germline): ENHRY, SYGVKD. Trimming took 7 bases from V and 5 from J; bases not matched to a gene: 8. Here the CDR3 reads CAINQDRGQEDTQYF. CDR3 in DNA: TGTGCCATCAACCAGGACAGGGGGCAAGAAGATACGCAGTATTTT.

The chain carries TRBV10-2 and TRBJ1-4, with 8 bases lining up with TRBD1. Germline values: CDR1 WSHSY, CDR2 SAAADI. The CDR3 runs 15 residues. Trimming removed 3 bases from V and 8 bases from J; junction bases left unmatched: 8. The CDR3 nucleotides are TGCGCCAGCAGTGAATTGGGCAGGGGGCAGGAAAAACTGTTTTTT. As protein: CASSELGRGQEKLFF.

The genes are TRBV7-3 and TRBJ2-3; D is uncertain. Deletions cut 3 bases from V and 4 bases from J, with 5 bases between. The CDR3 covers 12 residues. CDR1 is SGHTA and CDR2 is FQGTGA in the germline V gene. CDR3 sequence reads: CASSFLADTQYF. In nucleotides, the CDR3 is TGTGCCAGCAGCTTTTTAGCAGATACGCAGTATTTT.

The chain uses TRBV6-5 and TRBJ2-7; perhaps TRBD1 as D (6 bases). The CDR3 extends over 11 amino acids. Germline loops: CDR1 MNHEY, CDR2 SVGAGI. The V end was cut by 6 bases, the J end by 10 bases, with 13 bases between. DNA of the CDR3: TGTGCCAGCAGCAGCCGGGACACCCAGTACTTC. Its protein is CASSSRDTQYF.

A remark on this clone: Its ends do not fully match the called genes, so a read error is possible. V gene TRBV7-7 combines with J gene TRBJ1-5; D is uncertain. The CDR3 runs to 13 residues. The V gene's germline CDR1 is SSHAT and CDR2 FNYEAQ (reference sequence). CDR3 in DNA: TGTGCTAGCAGCCGAGCCCTCGATCAGCCCCAGCATTTT. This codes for CASSRALDQPQHF.

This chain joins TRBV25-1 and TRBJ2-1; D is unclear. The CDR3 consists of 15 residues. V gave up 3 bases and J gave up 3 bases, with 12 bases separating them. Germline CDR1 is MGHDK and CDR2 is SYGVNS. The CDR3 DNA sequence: TGTGCCAGCAGTGATTTGTCGGGTGGCTACAATGAGCAGTTCTTC. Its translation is CASSDLSGGYNEQFF.

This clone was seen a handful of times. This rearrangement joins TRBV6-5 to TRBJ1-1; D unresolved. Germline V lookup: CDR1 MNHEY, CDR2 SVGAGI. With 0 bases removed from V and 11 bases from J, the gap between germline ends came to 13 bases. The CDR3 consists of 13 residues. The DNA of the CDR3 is TGTGCCAGCAGTTACTCAGGCAGACTAGCGGCTTTCTTT. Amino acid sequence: CASSYSGRLAAFF.

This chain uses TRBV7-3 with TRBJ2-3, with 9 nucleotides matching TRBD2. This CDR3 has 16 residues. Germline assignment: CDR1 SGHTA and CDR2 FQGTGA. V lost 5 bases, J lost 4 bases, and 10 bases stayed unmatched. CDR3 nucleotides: TGTGCCAGCAGCGAAAGAGGCGGGAGGGGCGCAGATACGCAGTATTTT. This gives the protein CASSERGGRGADTQYF.

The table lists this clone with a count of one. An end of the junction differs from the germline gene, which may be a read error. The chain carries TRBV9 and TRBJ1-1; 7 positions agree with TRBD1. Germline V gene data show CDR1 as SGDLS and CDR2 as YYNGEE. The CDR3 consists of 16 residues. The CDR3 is CASSVIGSGQNAEAFF. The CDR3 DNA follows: TGTGCCAGCAGCGTAATCGGCTCGGGACAGAACGCTGAAGCTTTCTTT.

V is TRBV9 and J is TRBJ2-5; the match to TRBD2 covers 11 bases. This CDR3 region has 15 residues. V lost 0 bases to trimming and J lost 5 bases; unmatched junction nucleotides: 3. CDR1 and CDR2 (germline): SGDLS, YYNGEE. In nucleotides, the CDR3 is TGTGCCAGCAGCGTAGTAGCGGGGGGGGTGGAGACCCAGTACTTC. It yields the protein CASSVVAGGVETQYF.

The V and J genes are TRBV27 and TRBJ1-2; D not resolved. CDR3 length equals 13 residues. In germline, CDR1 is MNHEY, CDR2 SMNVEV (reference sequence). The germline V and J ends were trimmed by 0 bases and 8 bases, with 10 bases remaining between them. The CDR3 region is CASSLSRVRGYTF. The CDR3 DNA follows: TGTGCCAGCAGTTTATCTCGGGTTCGGGGCTACACCTTC.